The 25 T cell receptor beta chains presented below share a single source sample, sequenced in a study of T cell responses to AZD1222 COVID-19 vaccine. This table comes from immunoSEQ multiplex PCR, and its TCRdb copy is limited to in-frame clones, with some not included. Of more than 90,000 clones listed, more than 85% are singletons. The sequences come from peripheral blood, collected on day 0 of AZD1222 vaccination. These receptors originate from an adult in good health.

The CDR3, as DNA: TGTGCCAGCACTACCCACGGGTTGGGAAACACCATATATTTT. As protein: CASTTHGLGNTIYF. This chain joins TRBV28 and TRBJ1-3; no clear D gene. V lost 7 bases and J 4 bases, leaving 14 bases between the germline ends. Germline CDR1 reads MDHEN; CDR2 reads SYDVKM. The CDR3 is made up of 14 amino acids. The whole variable domain, filled in from reference TRBV28 and TRBJ1-3, reads DVKVTQSSRYLVKRTGEKVFLECVQDMDHENMFWYRQDPGLGLRLIYFSYDVKMKEKGDIPEGYSVSREKKERFSLILESASTNQTSMYLCASTTHGLGNTIYFGEGSWLTVV.

This clone was observed a few times. This chain uses TRBV12-3 or TRBV12-4 with TRBJ1-3, with a possible D match to TRBD1 (5 bases). V lost 5 bases, J lost 3 bases, and 8 bases lay in between. This CDR3 has 13 amino acids. DNA of the CDR3: TGTGCCAGCAGTCAGGGAGGTGGAAACACCATATATTTT. Translation: CASSQGGGNTIYF.

This clone was recorded a few times. The gene calls are TRBV28 and TRBJ2-7; TRBD1 aligns across 9 bases. Looked up from germline, CDR1 is MDHEN and CDR2 is SYDVKM. The junction had 12 bases not matched to a gene; V was cut back by 3 bases and J by 0 bases. The CDR3 sequence is 18 residues long. The CDR3 sequence: CASSLGQGGGRGSYEQYF. The DNA for the CDR3 is TGTGCCAGCAGTTTGGGACAGGGAGGCGGCCGAGGCTCCTACGAGCAGTACTTC.

The chain links TRBV24-1 to TRBJ2-3; 10 positions match TRBD2. CDR3 length: 17 amino acids. Germline V gene data show CDR1 as KGHDR and CDR2 as SFDVKD. The ends lost 5 bases at V and 5 bases at J; junction bases unmatched: 12. DNA for the CDR3: TGTGCCACCAGTGGCCCCATAGCGGGAGGTTTAGGAGATACGCAGTATTTT. It encodes CATSGPIAGGLGDTQYF.

The gene calls are TRBV4-1 and TRBJ2-1, with 8 nucleotides matching TRBD2. V lost 3 bases, J lost 7 bases, and 8 bases stayed unmatched. Germline assignment: CDR1 MGHRA and CDR2 YSYEKL. This CDR3 region has 15 residues. CDR3 sequence: CASSQRTSYNNEQFF. CDR3 nucleotide sequence: TGCGCCAGCAGCCAGAGGACTAGCTATAATAATGAGCAGTTCTTC.

The gene calls are TRBV29-1 and TRBJ1-5; no firm D call. This CDR3 is 13 amino acids long. Trimming removed 4 bases from V and 7 bases from J, with 14 bases in between. Germline CDR1 SQVTM, CDR2 ANQGSEA. The CDR3 is CSVVSLLGQPQHF. The CDR3 bases are TGCAGCGTTGTAAGTCTCCTGGGGCAGCCCCAGCATTTT.

The V gene is TRBV6-5, the J gene TRBJ2-1; 10 bases match TRBD2. Looked up from germline, CDR1 is MNHEY and CDR2 is SVGAGI. There are 14 residues in the CDR3. V dropped 8 bases and J dropped 7; count of bases not matched to a gene: 8. CDR3 DNA sequence: TGTGCCAGCTCTAGGACTAGCGGTTTAAATGAGCAGTTCTTC. Translating it yields CASSRTSGLNEQFF.

A few counts support this clone. This chain connects TRBV6-5 to TRBJ2-7; TRBD1 agrees at 11 bases. The germline V gene encodes CDR1 MNHEY and CDR2 SVGAGI. Losses at the gene ends were 6 bases for V and 3 bases for J; bases not matched to a gene: 7. The CDR3 covers 15 residues. CDR3 coding DNA: TGTGCCAGCAGCCCCCGGGACAGGGGGGGCTACGAGCAGTACTTC. This encodes CASSPRDRGGYEQYF.

V gene TRBV10-3 combines with J gene TRBJ2-3; the match to TRBD2 covers 12 bases. The germline CDR1 and CDR2 sequences are ENHRY and SYGVKD. The ends lost 6 bases at V and 0 bases at J; junction bases unmatched: 1. The CDR3 has 15 residues. The CDR3 protein is CAIRGTSGSTDTQYF. In nucleotides, the CDR3 is TGTGCCATCAGGGGGACTAGCGGGAGCACAGATACGCAGTATTTT.

This chain connects TRBV28 to TRBJ1-2; D remains unclear. V lost 4 bases, J lost 4 bases, and 16 bases lay in between. This CDR3 is built from 15 residues. CDR1 is MDHEN and CDR2 is SYDVKM in the germline V gene. The CDR3: CASSSSIRQIYGYTF. The CDR3 nucleotides read TGTGCCAGCAGTTCATCAATACGGCAGATCTATGGCTACACCTTC.

A single count supports this clone. J is TRBJ2-3 and V is TRBV5-4; tentative D call: TRBD2 (6 bases). The CDR3 is 17 amino acids. V was cut by 2 bases and J by 1 base, with 17 bases left in between. In germline, CDR1 is SGHNT, CDR2 YYREEE (reference sequence). CDR3 region: CASSLFVWRDRTDTQYF. CDR3 bases: TGTGCCAGCAGCTTATTCGTTTGGAGGGACCGCACAGATACGCAGTATTTT.

The chain carries TRBV9 and TRBJ2-7; 8 bases agree with TRBD2. Trimming at V came to 0 bases and at J to 5 bases, leaving 7 bases not matched to a gene. Germline V CDR1 and CDR2: SGDLS, YYNGEE. This CDR3 is 15 amino acids long. The CDR3 sequence: CASSVDPAGEDEQYF. The CDR3 DNA sequence: TGTGCCAGCAGCGTAGATCCAGCGGGAGAGGACGAGCAGTACTTC.

This rearrangement joins TRBV6-2 or TRBV6-3 to TRBJ1-5, with unresolved D. This CDR3 is built from 16 residues. Germline assignment: CDR1 MNHEY and CDR2 SVGEGT. Trimming took off 5 bases at V and 3 bases at J, with 17 bases between the two ends. CDR3 bases: TGTGCCAGCAGTCAGGACTCACTGTTCTACAATCAGCCCCAGCATTTT. The encoded protein is CASSQDSLFYNQPQHF.

V usage is TRBV29-1 and J usage is TRBJ2-7; 7 nucleotides line up with TRBD1. Germline V CDR1 and CDR2: SQVTM, ANQGSEA. V shed 5 bases, J shed 2 bases, and the junction held 12 bases outside the gene matches. The CDR3 is 15 residues long. The CDR3 here is CSVIDRQGFTYEQYF. The CDR3 DNA reads as TGCAGCGTTATCGACCGACAGGGATTTACCTACGAGCAGTACTTC.

The chain joins TRBV6-5 to TRBJ2-6, with D unresolved. V gave up 0 bases and J gave up 1 base, with 4 bases separating them. CDR3 size: 15 residues. The V gene's germline CDR1 is MNHEY and CDR2 SVGAGI. This chain's CDR3 is CASSYSGSGANVLTF. The DNA for the CDR3 is TGTGCCAGCAGTTACTCAGGGTCTGGGGCCAACGTCCTGACTTTC.

The rearrangement joins TRBV3-1 (or the pseudogene TRBV3-2) to TRBJ2-1, with no clear D. This CDR3 contains 17 residues. The V gene's germline CDR1 is LGHDT and CDR2 YNNKEL (reference sequence). Deletions cut 1 base from V and 0 bases from J, with 13 bases between. CDR3 in amino acids: CASSQALLSSSYNEQFF. The CDR3 nucleotides read TGTGCCAGCAGCCAAGCCCTTTTGTCGAGCTCCTACAATGAGCAGTTCTTC.

The CDR3 reads CASSESGLPGELFF. The CDR3 nucleotides read TGCGCCAGCAGTGAGTCGGGGCTCCCCGGGGAGCTGTTTTTT. This chain links TRBV10-2 with TRBJ2-2, with D possibly TRBD1 on 5 matching bases. Germline V gene data show CDR1 as WSHSY and CDR2 as SAAADI. Between the trimmed V and J ends, which lost 0 bases and 6 bases, there was a span of 8 bases. The CDR3 has 14 amino acids.

This clone was recorded only once. The chain carries TRBV6-1 and TRBJ1-4, with 8 bases matching TRBD1. The germline gives CDR1 MNHNS, CDR2 SASEGT. The CDR3 length is 15 residues. V lost 5 bases to trimming and J lost 7 bases; unmatched junction nucleotides: 9. CDR3 amino acids: CASSNGQGRGEKLFF. CDR3 DNA sequence: TGTGCCAGCAGTAACGGACAGGGAAGAGGTGAAAAACTGTTTTTT.

V gene TRBV7-7 combines with J gene TRBJ2-1; 9 bases line up with TRBD1. CDR1 is SSHAT and CDR2 is FNYEAQ in the germline V gene (reference sequence). The CDR3 has 19 residues. V dropped 1 base and J dropped 6; count of bases not matched to a gene: 16. CDR3 DNA: TGTGCCAGCAGCTTAGACCCTGAGGTTTGGACAGGGGAACCCAATGAGCAGTTCTTC. As protein: CASSLDPEVWTGEPNEQFF.

This clone has only one observation. J is TRBJ2-1 and V is TRBV7-2, with 7 nucleotides matching TRBD2. Germline CDR1 is SGHTA and CDR2 is FQGNSA. The CDR3 runs 15 residues. V was pared by 5 bases and J by 7 bases, with 11 bases of the junction left unmatched. DNA for the CDR3: TGTGCCAGCAGCCGCGGGACTACGCATTTGAATGAGCAGTTCTTC. Its translation is CASSRGTTHLNEQFF.

This clone was recorded only once. The genes are TRBV19 and TRBJ1-5; D is uncertain. V was cut by 8 bases and J by 1 base, with 15 bases left in between. Germline CDR1 LNHDA, CDR2 SQIVND (reference sequence). This CDR3 spans 15 amino acids. CDR3 coding DNA: TGTGCCAGTGTAGGAGACATCACAAGCAATCAGCCCCAGCATTTT. It specifies CASVGDITSNQPQHF.

V is TRBV2 and J is TRBJ1-2, with 11 bases matching TRBD1. The CDR3 covers 13 residues. Looked up from germline, CDR1 is SNHLY and CDR2 is FYNNEI. V lost 8 bases, J lost 13 bases, and 12 bases stayed unmatched. CDR3 DNA: TGTGCCAGCCGGACGGGACAGGGGGGACGGTGCACCTTC. Translated, it gives CASRTGQGGRCTF.

This chain uses TRBV30 with TRBJ1-1, with D uncertain. This CDR3 is built from 14 residues. Trimming removed 1 base from V and 6 bases from J, with 15 bases in between. Per germline, CDR1 GTSNPN and CDR2 SVGIG (reference sequence). The CDR3 sequence: CAWSDRPLFAEAFF. Here the CDR3 DNA reads TGTGCCTGGAGTGATCGTCCGTTATTCGCTGAAGCTTTCTTT.

This chain joins TRBV7-3 and TRBJ2-2, with 8 bases matching TRBD1. CDR3 size: 16 residues. Germline V CDR1 and CDR2: SGHTA, FQGTGA. J was trimmed by 4 bases and V by 5 bases; bases with no gene match: 9. DNA for the CDR3: TGTGCCAGCAGCCCCCGGACAGGGTATAGCACCGGGGAGCTGTTTTTT. It is translated as CASSPRTGYSTGELFF.

This rearrangement joins TRBV4-1 to TRBJ1-2; D gene uncertain. Germline V gene sequence: CDR1 MGHRA, CDR2 YSYEKL. The CDR3 is 12 amino acids. Trimming took off 3 bases at V and 2 bases at J, with 4 bases between the two ends. The CDR3 nucleotides read TGCGCCAGCAGCCACAACAACTATGGCTACACCTTC. It is translated as CASSHNNYGYTF.